The clone carrying this TCR beta chain was recorded a few times. No antigen is known for it. With a J-beta primer mix and a sample-barcoded 5' primer, a second PCR ran about 7 to 12 cycles. Tagging of each cDNA molecule was performed by a template-switch adaptor with 12 random nucleotides. TCRdb processed the 5' RACE reads anew with MiXCR; each CDR3 protein has one entry. The sample includes fewer than 2,000,000 distinct CDR3 sequences, roughly two fifths of them seen just once. Extraction of total RNA produced a minimum of 5 micrograms from each sample. The data were obtained in a study of blood T cells in healthy people across ages. Trimming removed 0 bases from V and 4 bases from J, with 16 bases in between. The CDR3 sequence is 17 residues long. From germline, CDR1 is LGHNA and CDR2 YSLEER. Study results and caveats: Long-lived donors had more naive CD4+ cells and higher diversity than aged donors.

This sequence joins TRBV4-3 and TRBJ1-5, with D unclear. The sequencing input was blood. The clonotype comes from a human donor in good health. The CDR3 loop is CASSQDRERLPNQPQHF. CDR3 nucleotides: TGCGCCAGCAGCCAAGATAGAGAGAGGTTACCGAATCAGCCCCAGCATTTT.